This TCR beta chain stems from a study of shared clonotypes between healthy human individuals. The material for each subset, its genomic DNA, was split evenly across several immunoSEQ plates. Here immunoSEQ multiplex PCR was the method, and the copy in TCRdb shows in-frame clones only, minus some. The table lists some 1,400,000 clones, around 95% of them singletons. The specimen sequenced was naive CD4+ T cells sorted from blood. Subset indicated: CD45RA+ positively selected. The receptor comes from a man aged 30-40 years in good health.

The CDR3 region has the DNA TGTGCCAGCTCACCGATCTCCCCTGGGGCCAACGTCCTGACTTTC. It encodes CASSPISPGANVLTF. V gene TRBV18 combines with J gene TRBJ2-6; D remains ambiguous. CDR3 length equals 15 residues. V lost 3 bases and J 2 bases, leaving 8 bases between the germline ends. The germline V gene encodes CDR1 KGHSH and CDR2 LQKENI.